Described below is a single T cell receptor (beta chain) sequence and its context. TCRdb ran MiXCR on the reads and lists one entry per CDR3 protein. The sample holds some 130,000 distinct CDR3 sequences, 8.8% seen once. The data derive from a study of T cell repertoires in cytomegalovirus infection. The length of the CDR3 is 13 residues. Trimming stripped 3 bases from V and 3 bases from J, with 8 bases between. Per germline, CDR1 MNHEY and CDR2 SMNVEV (reference sequence). The chain links TRBV27 to TRBJ1-2; no reliable D call. The TCR was taken from a human donor in good health (CMV status not recorded). Some clones in this sample may be carry-over from other donors' samples. Sequences were obtained from PBMCs. Here the CDR3 reads CASSFSVDYGYTF. In DNA form, the CDR3 reads TGTGCCAGCAGTTTTTCCGTCGACTATGGCTACACCTTC.